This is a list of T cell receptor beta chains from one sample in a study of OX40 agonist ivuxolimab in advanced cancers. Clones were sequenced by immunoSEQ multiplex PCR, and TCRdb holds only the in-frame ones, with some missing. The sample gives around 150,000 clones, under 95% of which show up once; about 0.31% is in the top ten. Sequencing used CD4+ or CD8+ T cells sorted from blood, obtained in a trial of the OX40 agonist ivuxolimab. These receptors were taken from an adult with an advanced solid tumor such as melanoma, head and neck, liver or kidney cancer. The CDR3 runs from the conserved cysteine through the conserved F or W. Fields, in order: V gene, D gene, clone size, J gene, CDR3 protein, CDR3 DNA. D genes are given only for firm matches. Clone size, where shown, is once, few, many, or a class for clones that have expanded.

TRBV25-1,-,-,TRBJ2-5,CASSESPSETQYF,TGTGCCAGCAGTGAATCGCCCTCGGAGACCCAGTACTTC
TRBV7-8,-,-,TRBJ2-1,CASSLEVKDEQFF,TGTGCCAGCAGCTTAGAGGTTAAAGATGAGCAGTTCTTC
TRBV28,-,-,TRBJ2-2,CAARGQNTGELFF,TGTGCCGCCCGGGGGCAGAACACCGGGGAGCTGTTTTTT
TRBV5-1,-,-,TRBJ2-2,CASSPQTGRNTGELFF,TGCGCCAGCAGCCCCCAGACAGGACGGAACACCGGGGAGCTGTTTTTT
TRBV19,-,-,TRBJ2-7,CASSIKGGGHSYEQYF,TGTGCCAGTAGTATAAAGGGGGGAGGACATTCCTACGAGCAGTACTTC
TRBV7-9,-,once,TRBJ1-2,CASSFGGQGVYTF,TGTGCCAGCAGCTTTGGGGGCCAGGGTGTCTACACCTTC
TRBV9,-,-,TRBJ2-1,CASSAQGFEQFF,TGTGCCAGCAGCGCCCAGGGTTTTGAGCAGTTCTTC
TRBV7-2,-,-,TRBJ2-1,CASSLPNEQFF,TGTGCCAGCAGCTTACCAAATGAGCAGTTCTTC
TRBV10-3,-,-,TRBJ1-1,CAISENLGGGRTEAFF,TGTGCCATCAGTGAGAACCTCGGAGGGGGGAGGACTGAAGCTTTCTTT
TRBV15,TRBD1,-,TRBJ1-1,CATSRETGAKTEAFF,TGTGCCACCAGCCGCGAGACAGGGGCGAAGACTGAAGCTTTCTTT
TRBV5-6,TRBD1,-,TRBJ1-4,CASSRDRGLNEKLFF,TGTGCCAGCAGCCGTGACAGGGGACTTAATGAAAAACTGTTTTTT
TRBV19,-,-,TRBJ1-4,CASSMGGGEHSEKLFF,TGTGCCAGTAGTATGGGTGGCGGGGAACACTCCGAAAAACTGTTTTTT
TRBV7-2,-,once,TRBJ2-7,CASSSTLGYEQYF,TGTGCCAGCAGCTCAACACTAGGCTACGAGCAGTACTTC
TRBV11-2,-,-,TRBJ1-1,CASSLRAEAFF,TGTGCCAGCAGCTTACGCGCCGAAGCTTTCTTT
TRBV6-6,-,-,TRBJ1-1,CASSLRDTEAFF,TGTGCCAGCAGTCTCCGGGACACTGAAGCTTTCTTT
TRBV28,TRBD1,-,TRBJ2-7,CASRRGQGSSYEQYF,TGTGCCAGCAGACGGGGACAGGGGAGCTCCTACGAGCAGTACTTC
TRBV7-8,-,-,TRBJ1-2,CASSLGPQSYGYTF,TGTGCCAGCAGCTTAGGGCCGCAGTCCTATGGCTACACCTTC
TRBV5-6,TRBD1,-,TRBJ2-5,CASSPRRGRLGTQYF,TGTGCCAGCAGCCCCCGCAGGGGGCGGCTCGGGACCCAGTACTTC
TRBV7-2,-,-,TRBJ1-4,CASSLEAGEKLFF,TGTGCCAGCAGCTTAGAAGCCGGCGAAAAACTGTTTTTT
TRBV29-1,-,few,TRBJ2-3,CSVWGRYTDTQYF,TGCAGCGTTTGGGGCAGATACACAGATACGCAGTATTTT
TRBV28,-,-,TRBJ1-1,CASSIDVNTEAFF,TGTGCCAGCAGTATCGACGTTAACACTGAAGCTTTCTTT
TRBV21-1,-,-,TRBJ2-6,CASSKAGDTISGANVLTF,TGTGCCAGCAGCAAAGCGGGGGACACAATCTCTGGGGCCAACGTCCTGACTTTC
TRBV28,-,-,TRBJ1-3,CASTQRDPLSGNTIYF,TGTGCCAGCACCCAAAGGGACCCCTTGTCCGGAAACACCATATATTTT
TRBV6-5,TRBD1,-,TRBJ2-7,CASSSTSGQAHEQYF,TGTGCCAGCAGTTCGACGTCTGGACAGGCCCACGAGCAGTACTTC
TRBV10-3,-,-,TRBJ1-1,CAIRAQNTEAFF,TGTGCCATCAGGGCCCAGAACACTGAAGCTTTCTTT
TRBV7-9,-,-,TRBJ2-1,CASSSGMFGNEQFF,TGTGCCAGCAGCTCGGGGATGTTTGGTAATGAGCAGTTCTTC
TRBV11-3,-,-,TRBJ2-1,CASSLRHNEQFF,TGTGCCAGCAGCTTAAGACACAATGAGCAGTTCTTC
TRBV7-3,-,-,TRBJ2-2,CASSLMAHTQWDTGELFF,TGTGCCAGCAGCTTAATGGCCCATACCCAATGGGACACCGGGGAGCTGTTTTTT
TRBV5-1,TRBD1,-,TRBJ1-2,CASSAGTVPGYTF,TGCGCCAGCAGCGCCGGGACAGTCCCTGGCTACACCTTC
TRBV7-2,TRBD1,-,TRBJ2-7,CASSPTGGAYEQYF,TGTGCCAGCAGCCCTACAGGGGGCGCGTACGAGCAGTACTTC
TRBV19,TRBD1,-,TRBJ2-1,CASRTGQYNEQFF,TGTGCCAGTAGGACGGGACAGTACAATGAGCAGTTCTTC
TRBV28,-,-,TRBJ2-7,CASSPTRDPYEQYF,TGTGCCAGCAGCCCCACACGGGACCCCTACGAGCAGTACTTC
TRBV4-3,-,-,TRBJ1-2,CASSHQTDLNYGYTF,TGCGCCAGCAGCCACCAGACAGATCTTAACTATGGCTACACCTTC
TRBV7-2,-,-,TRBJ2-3,CASSPGSTDTQYF,TGTGCCAGCAGCCCCGGGAGCACAGATACGCAGTATTTT
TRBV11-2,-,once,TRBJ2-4,CASSFLGGGNIQYF,TGTGCCAGCAGCTTCCTAGGTGGTGGAAACATTCAGTACTTC
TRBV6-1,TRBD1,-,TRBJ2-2,CASSIGGGGTGELFF,TGTGCCAGCAGTATAGGGGGCGGCGGCACCGGGGAGCTGTTTTTT
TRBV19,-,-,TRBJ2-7,CASTIEWGYEQYF,TGTGCCAGTACCATAGAATGGGGCTACGAGCAGTACTTC
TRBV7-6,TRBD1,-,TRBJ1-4,CASSPRTGQGEKLFF,TGTGCCAGCAGCCCCCGGACAGGGCAGGGTGAAAAACTGTTTTTT
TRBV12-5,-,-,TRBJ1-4,CASGLLRGGQANEKLFF,TGTGCTAGTGGTTTGCTGCGGGGGGGCCAAGCTAATGAAAAACTGTTTTTT
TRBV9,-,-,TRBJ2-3,CASSVGWHTDTQYF,TGTGCCAGCAGCGTAGGGTGGCACACAGATACGCAGTATTTT
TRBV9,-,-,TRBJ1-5,CASSPAAGANQPQHF,TGTGCCAGCAGCCCAGCGGCGGGAGCTAATCAGCCCCAGCATTTT
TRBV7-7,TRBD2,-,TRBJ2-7,CASSLDLREREFFEQYF,TGTGCTAGCAGCTTAGACTTACGTGAGCGGGAGTTTTTCGAGCAGTACTTC
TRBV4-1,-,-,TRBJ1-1,CASSQVSGGPRAFF,TGCGCCAGCAGCCAAGTTTCGGGAGGGCCGCGGGCTTTCTTT
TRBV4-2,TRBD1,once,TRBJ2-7,CASSLSGTGNYEQYF,TGTGCCAGCAGCCTTTCCGGGACAGGGAACTACGAGCAGTACTTC
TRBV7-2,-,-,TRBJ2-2,CASTSQGGGGANTGELFF,TGTGCCAGCACCTCGCAGGGGGGTGGGGGAGCGAACACCGGGGAGCTGTTTTTT
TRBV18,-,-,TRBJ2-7,CASSPTVGYEQYF,TGTGCCAGCTCGCCGACCGTGGGATACGAGCAGTACTTC
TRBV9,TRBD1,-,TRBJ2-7,CASSQGQGVLNEQYF,TGTGCCAGCAGCCAGGGACAGGGGGTTCTAAACGAGCAGTACTTC
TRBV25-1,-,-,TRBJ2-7,CASSEYRVGGSPEQYF,TGTGCCAGCAGTGAATACAGGGTTGGTGGTAGTCCTGAGCAGTACTTC
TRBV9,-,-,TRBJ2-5,CASSPRGGQWETQYF,TGTGCCAGCAGCCCCCGTGGGGGGCAATGGGAGACCCAGTACTTC
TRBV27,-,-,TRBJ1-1,CASSRQMNTEAFF,TGTGCCAGCAGCCGACAGATGAACACTGAAGCTTTCTTT
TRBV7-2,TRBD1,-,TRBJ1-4,CASSRPRDRGGEKLFF,TGTGCCAGCAGCCGACCCCGGGACAGGGGCGGTGAAAAACTGTTTTTT
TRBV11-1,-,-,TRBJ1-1,CASSLRGTEAFF,TGTGCCAGCAGCTTAAGAGGAACTGAAGCTTTCTTT
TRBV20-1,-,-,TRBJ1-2,CSASDGYTF,TGCAGTGCTAGTGATGGCTACACCTTC